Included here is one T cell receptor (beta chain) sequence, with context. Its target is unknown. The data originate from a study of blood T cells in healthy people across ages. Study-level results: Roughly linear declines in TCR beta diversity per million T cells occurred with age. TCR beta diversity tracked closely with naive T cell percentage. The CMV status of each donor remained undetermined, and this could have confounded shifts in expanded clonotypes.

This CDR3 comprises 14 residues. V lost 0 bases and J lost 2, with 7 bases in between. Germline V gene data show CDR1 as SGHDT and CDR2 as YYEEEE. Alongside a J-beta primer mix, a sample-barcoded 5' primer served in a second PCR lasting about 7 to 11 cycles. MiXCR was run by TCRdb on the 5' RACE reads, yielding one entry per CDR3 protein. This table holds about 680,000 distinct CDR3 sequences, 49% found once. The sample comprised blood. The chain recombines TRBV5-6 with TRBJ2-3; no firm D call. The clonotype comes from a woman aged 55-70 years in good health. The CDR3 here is CASSLDGYTDTQYF. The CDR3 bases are TGTGCCAGCAGCTTGGACGGTTACACAGATACGCAGTATTTT.